This T cell receptor (beta chain) was captured by sequencing in a study of shared clonotypes between healthy human individuals (dated by TCRdb to the early 2020s). Concerning the study at large: The cohort comprised a couple of women and a few men aged 18 to 49 years. Per donor, three plates each were used for CD4 naive and CD4 memory, two for CD8 naive, and one for CD8 memory. To estimate repertoire size and how much clonotype sharing occurs between individuals, the study deeply sequenced the blood TCR repertoires of a handful of healthy adults. Libraries were prepared and TCR repertoires were sequenced by different laboratories using diverse techniques, in order to increase sequencing depth and limit assay-specific biases. Each donor's leukapheresis produced roughly between roughly 0.85 and 9 billion PBMCs.

Using the deep immunoSEQ assay, TCR CDR3 regions were amplified from genomic DNA by multiplex PCR. Extracted genomic DNA from each cell subset was distributed evenly across all wells of several immunoSEQ 96-well plates, and each plate was treated as a replicate. Each replicate PCR for sorted subsets received approximately 200 ng genomic DNA, equal to tens of thousands of T cell genomes. The purified libraries were quantified using a Qubit 3.0 fluorometer, sized with a Bioanalyzer 2100, and then quantified again using the KAPA Library Quantification kit. Every immunoSEQ 96-well plate was sequenced on a separate single-read 150-cycle Illumina NextSeq 550 flow cell. Regarding the original processing steps: Because the immunoSEQ output included only junctional sequences and no quality scores, the filtering could not be the same as the filtering used for full-length reads. To assign V/J genes and CDR3, sequences were annotated using PyIR, a Python wrapper for IgBLAST v1.9, with IMGT germline references. Reads with weak V/J assignments (E-value above 1e-6), missing CDR3, stop codons, out-of-frame junctions, or ambiguous translated residues were removed. V3J clonotypes were defined by identical inferred V gene, J gene, and CDR3 amino acid sequence. Percentage overlap between repertoires was computed as shared unique clonotypes divided by the size of the smaller repertoire. Repertoire richness was assessed with RTK rarefaction, the Chao1 estimator, and Recon v2.1 estimates of unobserved clonotypes. Generation probabilities for all TCRbeta clonotypes obtained by the gDNA method from a handful of donors were computed using OLGA. Sourced from immuneACCESS, this table was stored by TCRdb with only in-frame sequences that have V and J called. A share of the clones is absent; for the studies checked, an unresolved V gene accounts for under half, and the remainder has no known explanation. From that table come the V and J calls and clone size; the DNA was used to work out D and trimming. Present in this sample are around 980,000 clones, around 82% of which were seen just once. The ten largest clones add up to roughly 0.55% of the sample.

Study-wide findings and limitations: Incomplete sequencing was indicated by rarefaction of sorted-subset datasets, despite the large sequencing depth. Sampling was restricted to blood, and TCR repertoires in tissue are likely to differ from TCR repertoires in blood. Sharing across a few donors was observed for roughly 5.4% of naive CD4, less than 4% of naive CD8, roughly 2.4% of memory CD4, and around 0.4% of memory CD8 clonotypes. Clonotypes shared by all four sorted-subset donors showed higher generation probabilities than non-shared clonotypes. Because the study included only a small number of donors, the genetic and exposure-history diversity represented was limited. Based on pairwise subsampling, the degree of clonotype sharing among donors was expected to be affected by sequencing depth. Naive subsets generally had larger estimated clonotype richness than memory subsets.

Comments on this clone: The target of this receptor is not known. No per-base quality is available; no much larger clone lies one base away.

The CDR3 numbers 16 residues from cysteine through phenylalanine. Of all the DNA, just the CDR3 is kept, 48 bases in frame from base 1. CDR1 and CDR2 were assigned from the germline V gene (reference sequence) as LNHNV and YYDKDF. Trimming takes 0 bases off V and 8 bases off J; junction bases not matched to a gene: 9. Donors were healthy HIV-negative adults with no recently reported acute infections or vaccinations. Every donor was a Caucasian adult living in Nashville, Tennessee, USA. CD4+ T cells were enriched by magnetic negative selection; naive cells were then positively selected on CD45RA, and the negative fraction formed the memory subset. After blood collection by leukapheresis, PBMCs were isolated using Ficoll-Histopaque density gradient centrifugation and then cryopreserved in the vapor phase of liquid nitrogen. Analytical flow cytometry was used to check the purity and quantity of each magnetically sorted T cell population. Each sorted fraction had its genomic DNA isolated and then quantified by UV absorbance on a Nanodrop 2000c.

This receptor was taken from a man aged 18 to 30 in good health. Some clones in this sample may be carry-over from other donors' samples. The rearrangement joined TRBV15 to TRBJ2-1, and 8 junctional nucleotides match TRBD2. Material for sequencing was memory CD4+ T cells from PBMCs. The meaning of the sample's cell subset or site label: CD45RA-negative fraction. The nucleotides read TGTGCCACCAGCAGAGATCCCCCGGGACTAGGGGATGAGCAGTTCTTC. Its protein is CATSRDPPGLGDEQFF.